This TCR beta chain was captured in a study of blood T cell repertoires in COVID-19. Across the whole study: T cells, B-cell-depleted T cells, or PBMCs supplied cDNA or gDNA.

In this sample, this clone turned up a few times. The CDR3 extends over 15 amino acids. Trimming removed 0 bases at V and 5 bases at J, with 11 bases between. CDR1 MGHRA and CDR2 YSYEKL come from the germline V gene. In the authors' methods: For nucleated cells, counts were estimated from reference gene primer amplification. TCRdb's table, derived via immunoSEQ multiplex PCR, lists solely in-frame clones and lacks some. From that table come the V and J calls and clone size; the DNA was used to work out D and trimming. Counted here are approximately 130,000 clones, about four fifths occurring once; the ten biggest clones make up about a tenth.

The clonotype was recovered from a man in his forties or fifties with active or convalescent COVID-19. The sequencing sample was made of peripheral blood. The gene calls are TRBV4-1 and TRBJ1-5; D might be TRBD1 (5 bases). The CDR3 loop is CASSQEVTGDQPQHF. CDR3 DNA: TGCGCCAGCAGCCAAGAAGTCACAGGTGATCAGCCCCAGCATTTT.